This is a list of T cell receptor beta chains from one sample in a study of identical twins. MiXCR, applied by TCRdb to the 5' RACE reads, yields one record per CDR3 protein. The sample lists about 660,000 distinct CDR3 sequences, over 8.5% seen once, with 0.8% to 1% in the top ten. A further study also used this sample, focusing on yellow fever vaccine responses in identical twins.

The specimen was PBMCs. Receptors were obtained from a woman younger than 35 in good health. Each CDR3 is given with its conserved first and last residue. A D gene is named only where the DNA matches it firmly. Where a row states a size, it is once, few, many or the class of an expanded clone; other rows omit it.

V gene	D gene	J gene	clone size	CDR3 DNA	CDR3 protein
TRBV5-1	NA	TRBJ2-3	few	TGCGCCAGCAGCTTGGAGGAGACTGGCACAGATACGCAGTATTTT	CASSLEETGTDTQYF
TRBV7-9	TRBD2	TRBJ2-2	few	TGTGCCAGCACCGGGACTAGCGTCACCGGGGAGCTGTTTTTT	CASTGTSVTGELFF
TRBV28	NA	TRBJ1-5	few	TGTGCCAGCAGAGGGACAAGCAATCAGCCCCAGCATTTT	CASRGTSNQPQHF
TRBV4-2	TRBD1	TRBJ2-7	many	TGTGCCAGCAGCCCACAAGGACAGGGGGCTTACGAGCAGTACTTC	CASSPQGQGAYEQYF
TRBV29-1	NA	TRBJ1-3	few	TGTGTGATCAGCTCTGGAAACACCATATATTTT	CVISSGNTIYF
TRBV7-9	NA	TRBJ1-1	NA	TGTGCCAGCAGCCCGAGAGGGGGGGCCATGAACACTGAAGCTTTCTTT	CASSPRGGAMNTEAFF
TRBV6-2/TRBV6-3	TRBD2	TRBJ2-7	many	TGTGCCAGCAGTCCTCGGGAGGTCTACGAGCAGTACTTC	CASSPREVYEQYF
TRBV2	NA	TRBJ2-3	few	TGTGCCAGCAGTAGCGTGGGTACAGAACACGATACGCAGTATTTT	CASSSVGTEHDTQYF
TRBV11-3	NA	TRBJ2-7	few	TGTGCCAGCACCCGCCGCCTACCCGGTGGCGAGCAGTACTTC	CASTRRLPGGEQYF
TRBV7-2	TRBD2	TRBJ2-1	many	TGTGCCAGCAGCTTAGCGGGACTAGGGATGGGTTCCTACAATGAGCAGTTCTTC	CASSLAGLGMGSYNEQFF
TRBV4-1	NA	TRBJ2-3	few	TGCGCCAGCAGCCAAGAAAGGGGATCAGATACGCAGTATTTT	CASSQERGSDTQYF
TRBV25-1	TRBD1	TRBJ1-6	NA	TGTGCCAGCAGTGGAGAGGGACAGGTCAAACGTTCACCCCTCCACTTT	CASSGEGQVKRSPLHF
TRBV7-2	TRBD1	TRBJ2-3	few	TGTGCCAGCAGCTCCGGACAGGGGGGATTCACAGATACGCAGTATTTT	CASSSGQGGFTDTQYF
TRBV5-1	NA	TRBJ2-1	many	TGCGCCAGCAGTTCGACCTCTAGGAGCTCCTACAATGAGCAGTTCTTC	CASSSTSRSSYNEQFF
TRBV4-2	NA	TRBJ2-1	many	TGTGCCAGCAGCCAACTTGTGGGAACCTCTTACCACAATGAGCAGTTCTTC	CASSQLVGTSYHNEQFF
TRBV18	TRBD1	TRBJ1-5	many	TGTGCCAGCTCACCGGGACAGATAAATCAGCCCCAGCATTTT	CASSPGQINQPQHF
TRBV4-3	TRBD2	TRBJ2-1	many	TGCGCCAGCAGCCGAGTAGCGGGGAACTCCTACAATGAGCAGTTCTTC	CASSRVAGNSYNEQFF
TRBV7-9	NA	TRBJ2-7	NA	TGTGCCAGCAGCTTTAAGGGAAAGAGCGAGCAGTACTTC	CASSFKGKSEQYF
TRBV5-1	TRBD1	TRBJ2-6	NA	TGCGCCAGCAGCTTGGGAACGACAGGGTTTGGGGATGGGGCCAACGTCCTGACTTTC	CASSLGTTGFGDGANVLTF
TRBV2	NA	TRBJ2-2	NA	TGTGCCAGCAGTGAGCACCTCGTATCGAACACCGGGGAGCTGTTTTTT	CASSEHLVSNTGELFF
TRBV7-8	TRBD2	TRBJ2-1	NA	TGTGCCAGCAGCTCAGATCTCCTAGCGGGCGCCTACAATGAGCAGTTCTTC	CASSSDLLAGAYNEQFF
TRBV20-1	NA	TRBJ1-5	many	TGCAGTGCCGTCCCTCGGAGTCAAATAGGGGGTCAGCCCCAGCATTTT	CSAVPRSQIGGQPQHF
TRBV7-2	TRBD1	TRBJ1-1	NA	TGTGCCAGCAGCTTAGGGAGGACAGGGAACACTGAAGCTTTCTTT	CASSLGRTGNTEAFF
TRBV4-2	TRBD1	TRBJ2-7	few	TGTGCCAGCAGCCAAGATCCGGCAGGGGGCAACGAGCAGTACTTC	CASSQDPAGGNEQYF
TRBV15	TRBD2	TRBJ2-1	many	TGTGCCACCACCGGGGGGGTTTCCTACAATGAGCAGTTCTTC	CATTGGVSYNEQFF
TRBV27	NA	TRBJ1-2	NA	TGTGCCAGCAGTTTATCGGGGCCGACGAATGGCTACACCTTC	CASSLSGPTNGYTF
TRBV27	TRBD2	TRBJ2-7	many	TGTGCCAGCAGTTTATCGGCCCTAGCGGGGGGTTTCTCCTACGAGCAGTACTTC	CASSLSALAGGFSYEQYF
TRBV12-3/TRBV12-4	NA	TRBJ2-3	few	TGTGCCAGCAGGCTCACCCGGATTACAGATACGCAGTATTTT	CASRLTRITDTQYF
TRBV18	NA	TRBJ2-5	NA	TGTGCCAGCTCACAGCAGTACCAAGAGACCCAGTACTTC	CASSQQYQETQYF